This T cell receptor (beta chain) was sequenced for a study of blood T cell repertoires in COVID-19. Study background: Material from acute and convalescent COVID-19 was sourced from the United States, Italy and Spain.

Assay: immunoSEQ multiplex PCR; the TCRdb copy retains only in-frame clones and omits some. The repertoire includes around 180,000 clones, roughly 70% of them detected once, and approximately 3% sits in the top ten. The sample consisted of peripheral blood. This clonotype originated in a woman older than 75 with acute or convalescent COVID-19.

The CDR3: CASSPTGQGGNTIYF. CDR3 bases: TGTGCCAGCAGCCCCACGGGACAGGGCGGAAACACCATATATTTT. The V gene is TRBV7-9, the J gene TRBJ1-3, with 9 bases aligning to TRBD1. Germline values: CDR1 SEHNR, CDR2 FQNEAQ (reference sequence). This CDR3 is built from 15 residues. Losses at the gene ends were 5 bases for V and 4 bases for J; bases not matched to a gene: 6.